Sequencing of this T cell receptor (beta chain) was carried out in a study of identical twins. TCRdb itself ran the 5' RACE reads through MiXCR, one entry per CDR3 protein. The data contain roughly 1,500,000 distinct CDR3 sequences, less than 35% of them singletons. Details on this clonotype: This may stem from a read error, because a much larger clone lies one nucleotide away.

The TCR originated in a newborn girl in good health. The sequencing input was cord blood.

The CDR3 nucleotides read TGTGCCGGCCGTACAGCGGGTACCTACGAGCAGTACTTC. Its translation: CAGRTAGTYEQYF. The genes are TRBV18 and TRBJ2-7; D is possibly TRBD2 (6 bases). This CDR3 is 13 amino acids long. Germline V lookup: CDR1 KGHSH, CDR2 LQKENI. With 11 bases removed from V and 2 bases from J, the gap between germline ends came to 16 bases.